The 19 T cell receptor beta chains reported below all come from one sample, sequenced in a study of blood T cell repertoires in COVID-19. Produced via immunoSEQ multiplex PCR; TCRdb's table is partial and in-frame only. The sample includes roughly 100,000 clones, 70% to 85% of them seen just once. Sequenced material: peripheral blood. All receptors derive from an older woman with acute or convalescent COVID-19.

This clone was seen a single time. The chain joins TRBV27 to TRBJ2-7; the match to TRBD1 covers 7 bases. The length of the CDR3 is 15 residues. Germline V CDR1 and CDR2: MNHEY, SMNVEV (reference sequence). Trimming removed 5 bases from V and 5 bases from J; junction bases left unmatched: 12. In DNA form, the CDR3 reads TGTGCCAGCAGTCCTCTGACAGGGAAGCTCCACGAGCAGTACTTC. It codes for CASSPLTGKLHEQYF.

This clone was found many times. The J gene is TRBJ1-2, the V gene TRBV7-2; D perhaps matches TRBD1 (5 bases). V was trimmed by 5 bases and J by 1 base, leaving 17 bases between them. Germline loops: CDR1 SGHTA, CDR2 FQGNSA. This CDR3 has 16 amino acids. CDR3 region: CASSLTPGVLNYGYTF. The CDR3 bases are TGTGCCAGCAGCCTCACGCCGGGGGTTCTTAACTATGGCTACACCTTC.

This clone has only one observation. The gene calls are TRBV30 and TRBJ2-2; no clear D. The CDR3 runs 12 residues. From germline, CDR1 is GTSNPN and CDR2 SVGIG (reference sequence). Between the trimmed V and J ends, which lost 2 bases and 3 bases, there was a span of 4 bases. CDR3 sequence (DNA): TGTGCCTGGAGTCTTCACACCGGGGAGCTGTTTTTT. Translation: CAWSLHTGELFF.

This CDR3 is CASSLHQGNTGELFF. The CDR3 DNA is TGTGCCAGCAGTCTACACCAGGGTAACACCGGGGAGCTGTTTTTT. J is TRBJ2-2 and V is TRBV6-5, with D possibly being TRBD1 (5 bases). CDR1 and CDR2 (germline): MNHEY, SVGAGI. This CDR3 is 15 amino acids long. The V end was cut by 5 bases, the J end by 2 bases, with 12 bases between.

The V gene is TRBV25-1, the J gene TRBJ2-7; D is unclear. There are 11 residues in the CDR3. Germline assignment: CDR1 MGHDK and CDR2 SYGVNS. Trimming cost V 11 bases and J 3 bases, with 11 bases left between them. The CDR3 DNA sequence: TGTGCCCCTGGTGGCAACTACGAGCAGTACTTC. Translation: CAPGGNYEQYF.

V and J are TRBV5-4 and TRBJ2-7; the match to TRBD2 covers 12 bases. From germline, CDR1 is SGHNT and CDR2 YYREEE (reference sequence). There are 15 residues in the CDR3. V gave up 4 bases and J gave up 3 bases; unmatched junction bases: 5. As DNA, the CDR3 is TGTGCCAGCAGCCTCGGACTAGCGGGGTTCTACGAGCAGTACTTC. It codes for CASSLGLAGFYEQYF.

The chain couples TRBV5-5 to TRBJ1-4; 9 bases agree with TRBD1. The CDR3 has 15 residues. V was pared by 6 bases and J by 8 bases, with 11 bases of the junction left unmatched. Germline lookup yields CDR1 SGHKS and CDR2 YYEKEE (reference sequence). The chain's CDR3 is CASTISGTGPEKLFF. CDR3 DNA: TGTGCCAGCACCATTTCCGGGACAGGGCCCGAAAAACTGTTTTTT.

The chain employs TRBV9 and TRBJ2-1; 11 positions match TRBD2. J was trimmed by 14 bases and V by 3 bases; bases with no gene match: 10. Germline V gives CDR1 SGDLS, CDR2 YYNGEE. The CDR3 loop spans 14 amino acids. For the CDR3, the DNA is TGTGCCAGCAGCGACGGACTAGCGGGCTCAAATGAGTTCTTC. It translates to CASSDGLAGSNEFF.

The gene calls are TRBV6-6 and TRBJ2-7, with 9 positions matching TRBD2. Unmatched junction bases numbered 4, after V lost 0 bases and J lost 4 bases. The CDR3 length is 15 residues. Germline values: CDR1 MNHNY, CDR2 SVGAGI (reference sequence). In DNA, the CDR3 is TGTGCCAGCAGTTACTCCCTAGCGGGAACGTACGAGCAGTACTTC. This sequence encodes CASSYSLAGTYEQYF.

The CDR3 region has the DNA TGTGCCAGCAGACCGGGACAGTACACTGAAGCTTTCTTT. Amino acid sequence: CASRPGQYTEAFF. The J gene is TRBJ1-1, the V gene TRBV27; TRBD1 aligns across 7 bases. The CDR3 has 13 residues. CDR1 is MNHEY, CDR2 SMNVEV, per germline (reference sequence). J was trimmed by 3 bases and V by 6 bases; bases with no gene match: 4.

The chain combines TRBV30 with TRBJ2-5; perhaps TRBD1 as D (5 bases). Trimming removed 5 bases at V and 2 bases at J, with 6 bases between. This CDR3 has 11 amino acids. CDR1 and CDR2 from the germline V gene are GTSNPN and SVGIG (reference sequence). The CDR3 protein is CAWDSQETQYF. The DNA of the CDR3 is TGTGCCTGGGACAGTCAAGAGACCCAGTACTTC.

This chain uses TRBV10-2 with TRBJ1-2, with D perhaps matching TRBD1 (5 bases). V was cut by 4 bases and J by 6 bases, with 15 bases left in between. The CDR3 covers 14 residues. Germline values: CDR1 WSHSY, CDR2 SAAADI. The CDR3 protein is CASSVVFEGDGYTF. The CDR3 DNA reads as TGCGCCAGCAGTGTCGTTTTCGAAGGGGATGGCTACACCTTC.

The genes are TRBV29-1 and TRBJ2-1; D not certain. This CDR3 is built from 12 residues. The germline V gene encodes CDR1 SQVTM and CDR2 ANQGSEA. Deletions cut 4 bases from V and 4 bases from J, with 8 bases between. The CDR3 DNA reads TGCAGCGTTGGTGTCAGTTACAATGAGCAGTTCTTC. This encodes CSVGVSYNEQFF.

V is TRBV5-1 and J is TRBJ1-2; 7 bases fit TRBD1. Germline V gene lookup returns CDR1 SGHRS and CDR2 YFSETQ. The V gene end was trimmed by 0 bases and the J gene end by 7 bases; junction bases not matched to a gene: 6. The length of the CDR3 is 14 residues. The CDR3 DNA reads TGCGCCAGCAGCTTGGTCGACAGGGTGACTGGCTACACCTTC. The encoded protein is CASSLVDRVTGYTF.

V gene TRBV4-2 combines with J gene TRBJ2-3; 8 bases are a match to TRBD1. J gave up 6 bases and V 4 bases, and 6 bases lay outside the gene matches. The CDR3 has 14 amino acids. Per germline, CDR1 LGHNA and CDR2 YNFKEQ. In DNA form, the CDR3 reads TGTGCCAGCAGCCCTAAGACAGGGGTGGATACGCAGTATTTT. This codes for CASSPKTGVDTQYF.

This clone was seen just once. The CDR3 sequence is CASSPPGRYGYTF. In nucleotides, the CDR3 is TGTGCCAGCAGCCCCCCGGGAAGATATGGCTACACCTTC. This chain uses TRBV3-1 (or the pseudogene TRBV3-2) with TRBJ1-2; D not resolved. CDR3 length: 13 amino acids. Germline values: CDR1 LGHDT, CDR2 YNNKEL (reference sequence). The V gene lost 4 bases and the J gene lost 5 bases, with 11 bases spanning the gap.

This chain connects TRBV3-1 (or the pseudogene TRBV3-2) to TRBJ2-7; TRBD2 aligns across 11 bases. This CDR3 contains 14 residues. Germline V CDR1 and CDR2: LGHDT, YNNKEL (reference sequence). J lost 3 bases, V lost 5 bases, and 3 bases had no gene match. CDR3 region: CASSETSGGYEQYF. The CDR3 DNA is TGTGCCAGCAGCGAAACTAGCGGGGGCTACGAGCAGTACTTC.

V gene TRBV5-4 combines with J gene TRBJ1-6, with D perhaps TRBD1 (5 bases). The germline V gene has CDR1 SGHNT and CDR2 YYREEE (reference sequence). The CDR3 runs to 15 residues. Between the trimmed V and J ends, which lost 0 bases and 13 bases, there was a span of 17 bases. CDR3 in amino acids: CASSLGRGGTSPLHF. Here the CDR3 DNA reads TGTGCCAGCAGCTTGGGGCGCGGCGGGACCTCGCCCCTCCACTTT.

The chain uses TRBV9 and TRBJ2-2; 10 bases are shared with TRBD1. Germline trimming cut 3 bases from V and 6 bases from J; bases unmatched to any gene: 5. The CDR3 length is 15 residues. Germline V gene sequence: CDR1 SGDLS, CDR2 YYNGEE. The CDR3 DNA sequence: TGTGCCAGCAGCGGGGGACAGGGGAAAGCCGGGGAGCTGTTTTTT. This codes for CASSGGQGKAGELFF.